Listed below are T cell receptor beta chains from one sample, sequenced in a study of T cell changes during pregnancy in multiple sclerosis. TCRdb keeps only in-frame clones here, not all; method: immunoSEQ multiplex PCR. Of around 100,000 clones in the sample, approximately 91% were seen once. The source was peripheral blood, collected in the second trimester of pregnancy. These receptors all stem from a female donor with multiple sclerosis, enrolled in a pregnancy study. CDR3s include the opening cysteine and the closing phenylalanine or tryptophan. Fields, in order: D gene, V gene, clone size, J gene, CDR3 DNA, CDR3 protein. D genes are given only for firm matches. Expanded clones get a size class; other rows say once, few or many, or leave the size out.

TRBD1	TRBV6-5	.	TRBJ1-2	TGTGCCAGCAGCTACCGGGACAGCTACTATGGCTACACCTTC	CASSYRDSYYGYTF
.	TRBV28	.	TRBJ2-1	TGTGCCAGCCAGTTCAGGAATGAGCAGTTCTTC	CASQFRNEQFF
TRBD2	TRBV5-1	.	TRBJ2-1	TGCGCCAGCAGCACACCTAGCGGGAGGGCGGTTGAGCAGTTCTTC	CASSTPSGRAVEQFF
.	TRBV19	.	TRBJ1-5	TGTGCCAGTAGTATAGGTGGAGTCGCTCAGCCCCAGCATTTT	CASSIGGVAQPQHF
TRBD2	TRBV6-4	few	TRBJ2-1	TGTGCCAGCAGTGTAGGGACTAGCAGCTCCGATGAGCAGTTCTTC	CASSVGTSSSDEQFF
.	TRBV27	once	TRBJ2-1	TGTGCCAGCAGTCCTATGTCATCCAATGAGCAGTTCTTC	CASSPMSSNEQFF
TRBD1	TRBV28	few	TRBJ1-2	TGTGCCAGCAGCCTCCCCCAGGGGGTTGGCTACACCTTC	CASSLPQGVGYTF
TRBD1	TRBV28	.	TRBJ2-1	TGTGCCAGCAGGGGGACAGGAGATCAATCCTACAATGAGCAGTTCTTC	CASRGTGDQSYNEQFF
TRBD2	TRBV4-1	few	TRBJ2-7	TGCGCCAGCAGCCAAGATCATGGACTAGCACAAGCCTACGAGCAGTACTTC	CASSQDHGLAQAYEQYF
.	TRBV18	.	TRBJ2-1	TGTGCCAGCTCACCAATAGTCCGGGTGTTGGTCTATGAGCAGTTCTTC	CASSPIVRVLVYEQFF
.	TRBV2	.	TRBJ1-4	TGTGCCAGCAGTGAAAGACAGGTGTTAGCGGAAAAACTGTTTTTT	CASSERQVLAEKLFF
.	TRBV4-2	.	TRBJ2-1	TGTGCCAGCAGCCAATATCGACTGAATGAGCAGTTCTTC	CASSQYRLNEQFF
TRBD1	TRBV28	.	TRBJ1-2	TGTGCCTTAGGGACAGCAGCTAACTATGGCTACACCTTC	CALGTAANYGYTF
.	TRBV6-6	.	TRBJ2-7	TGTGCCAGCAGTTCCGGGACCTACGAGCAGTACTTC	CASSSGTYEQYF
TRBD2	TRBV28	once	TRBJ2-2	TGTGCCAGCAGTTTATTACTAGCGGGGTTAACCGGGGAGCTGTTTTTT	CASSLLLAGLTGELFF
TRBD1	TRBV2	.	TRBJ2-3	TGTGCCAGCTTATACCGGGACAGGGACACAGATACGCAGTATTTT	CASLYRDRDTDTQYF
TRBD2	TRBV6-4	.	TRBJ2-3	TGTGCCAGCAGCCGTACTAGCGGAGGGTACACAGATACGCAGTATTTT	CASSRTSGGYTDTQYF
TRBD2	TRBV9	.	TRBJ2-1	TGTGCCAGCAGCGTAGTATCTAGCGGGACCTACAATGAGCAGTTCTTC	CASSVVSSGTYNEQFF
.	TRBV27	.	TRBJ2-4	TGTGCCAGCAGTTTAGGGGGAGGAAACATTCAGTACTTC	CASSLGGGNIQYF
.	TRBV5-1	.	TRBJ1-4	TGCGCCAGCAGCTTGGGTCAGGGGTTCGAAAAACTGTTTTTT	CASSLGQGFEKLFF
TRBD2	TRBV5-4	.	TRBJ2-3	TGTGCCAGCAGCACTAGCGGAAGCCCCACAGATACGCAGTATTTT	CASSTSGSPTDTQYF
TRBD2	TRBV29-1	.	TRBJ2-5	TGCAGCGTTGTCCCGGGACAGGGTCGGACTAGCGGGAGAGAGACCCAGTACTTC	CSVVPGQGRTSGRETQYF
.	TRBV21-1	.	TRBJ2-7	TGTGCCAGCAGCAAAGGAACGACTAGCGGGAGGCCCCCCAACTACGAGCAGTACTTC	CASSKGTTSGRPPNYEQYF
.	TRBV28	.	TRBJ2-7	TGTGCCAGCAGTTTCGGTCCCTACGAGCAGTACTTC	CASSFGPYEQYF
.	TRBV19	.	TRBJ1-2	TGTGCCAGTAGCCCTTCCGGGGTTAAAGGTGGCTACACCTTC	CASSPSGVKGGYTF
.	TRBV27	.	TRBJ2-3	TGTGCCAGCAGCTGGGGTGGGGGGGCAGGAGATACGCAGTATTTT	CASSWGGGAGDTQYF
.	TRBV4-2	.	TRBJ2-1	TGTGCCAGCAGCCAAGAAGGTGACTCCAGAAATGAGCAGTTCTTC	CASSQEGDSRNEQFF
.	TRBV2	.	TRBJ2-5	TGTGCCAGCATCGCGGGAATGAAGACCCAGTACTTC	CASIAGMKTQYF
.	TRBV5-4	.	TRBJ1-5	TGTGCCAGCAGCTTGGACCCAGGGGGCAATCAGCCCCAGCATTTT	CASSLDPGGNQPQHF
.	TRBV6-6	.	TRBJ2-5	TGTGCCAGCAGTAAGGGGGAGTGGGAGACCCAGTACTTC	CASSKGEWETQYF
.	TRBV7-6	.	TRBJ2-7	TGTGCCAGCAGCTTAACTACAGGGCGCGAGCAGTACTTC	CASSLTTGREQYF
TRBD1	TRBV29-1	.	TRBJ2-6	TGCAGCGTGACGGGGACAGAGTCTGGGGCCAACGTCCTGACTTTC	CSVTGTESGANVLTF
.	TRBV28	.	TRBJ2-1	TGTGCCAGCAGTCCCCAACACAGGGCGTACGGTGAGCAGTTCTTC	CASSPQHRAYGEQFF
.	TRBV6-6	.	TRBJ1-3	TGTGCCAGCAGCCCCGACAAAAAGAAGAACACCATATATTTT	CASSPDKKKNTIYF
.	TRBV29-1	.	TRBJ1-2	TGCAGCGTTTACATCGACAGGCCAAACTATGGCTACACCTTC	CSVYIDRPNYGYTF